What follows are 14 T cell receptor beta chains derived from one specimen sequenced in a study of regulatory T cells in long-lasting Graves disease. The time point denotes: newly diagnosed GD, antithyroid drugs for less than 3 months. There was RNA extracted from PBMCs, and the TCR library was made from it. Construction of TCR beta libraries relied on iRepertoire HTBI primers and on Arm-PCR targeting CDR3 regions. Each CDR3 protein is one row after TCRdb ran MiXCR on the multiplex PCR reads. The sample has 200,000 to 250,000 distinct CDR3 sequences, around 17% seen once. Specimen: peripheral blood mononuclear cells (PBMCs), collected at new diagnosis, from a patient treated with antithyroid drugs. Receptors originate from a female donor with Graves disease.

The table lists this clonotype with a few counts. The chain employs TRBV4-3 and TRBJ2-1; 8 nucleotides match TRBD2. This CDR3 has 18 amino acids. V was pared by 1 base and J by 2 bases, with 10 bases of the junction left unmatched. Per germline, CDR1 LGHNA and CDR2 YSLEER. Written as DNA, the CDR3 is TGCGCCAGCAGCCAAGCCTGGGGGGAAGCGGGAGCCTACAATGAGCAGTTCTTC. It translates to CASSQAWGEAGAYNEQFF.

This clonotype was seen repeatedly, ten times or more. The chain joins TRBV28 to TRBJ1-5; no clear D gene. Germline-derived CDR1 and CDR2 are MDHEN and SYDVKM. V lost 5 bases and J lost 2, with 10 bases in between. The CDR3 loop spans 14 amino acids. DNA of the CDR3: TGTGCCAGCAGTGCGTTCCGTGGCAATCAGCCCCAGCATTTT. Amino acid sequence: CASSAFRGNQPQHF.

This clonotype was seen at least ten times. The genes are TRBV12-3 or TRBV12-4 and TRBJ2-6; D gene ambiguous. This CDR3 is 13 amino acids long. With 8 bases removed from V and 4 bases from J, the gap between germline ends came to 9 bases. This CDR3 is CASERAGANVLTF. The CDR3 DNA reads as TGTGCCAGCGAGCGAGCCGGGGCCAACGTCCTGACTTTC.

This clonotype was detected many times. The chain couples TRBV3-1 to TRBJ2-2; D perhaps matches TRBD2 (5 bases). Germline lookup yields CDR1 LGHDT and CDR2 YNNKEL (reference sequence). V was clipped by 4 bases and J by 7 bases, with 10 bases between them. This CDR3 is built from 13 residues. The CDR3 region is CASSPLEGGELFF. CDR3 bases: TGTGCCAGCAGCCCACTAGAAGGCGGGGAGCTGTTTTTT. The full variable domain, completed using reference TRBV3-1 and TRBJ2-2, is DTAVSQTPKYLVTQMGNDKSIKCEQNLGHDTMYWYKQDSKKFLKIMFSYNNKELIINETVPNRFSPKSPDKAHLNLHINSLELGDSAVYFCASSPLEGGELFFGEGSRLTVL.

This clonotype occurred many times. The chain couples TRBV24-1 to TRBJ2-4; 13 nucleotides match TRBD2. Germline V CDR1 and CDR2: KGHDR, SFDVKD. The CDR3 is 16 amino acids. V gave up 6 bases and J gave up 7 bases; unmatched junction bases: 8. The CDR3 nucleotides are TGTGCCACCAGTACGGGACTAGCGGGAAAGAGGAACATTCAGTACTTC. Protein: CATSTGLAGKRNIQYF.

This clonotype was observed at least ten times. This chain connects TRBV2 to TRBJ1-5; D gene uncertain. V lost 7 bases and J lost 5, with 18 bases in between. Germline CDR1 reads SNHLY; CDR2 reads FYNNEI. The CDR3 has 15 amino acids. The CDR3 DNA is TGTGCCAGCACAAAGGAAGGAGGCCGCGATCAGCCCCAGCATTTT. Translated: CASTKEGGRDQPQHF.

This clonotype has ten or more counts. The gene calls are TRBV7-2 and TRBJ2-3; maybe TRBD1 (6 bases). The CDR3 sequence is 15 residues long. V was cut by 5 bases and J by 4 bases, with 16 bases left in between. Germline values: CDR1 SGHTA, CDR2 FQGNSA. The CDR3, as DNA: TGTGCCAGCAGCCGCTTGGGGGCTGTGGCAGATACGCAGTATTTT. This codes for CASSRLGAVADTQYF.

Ten or more counts support this clonotype. The chain carries TRBV20-1 and TRBJ1-2; no clear D. Trimming shortened V by 3 bases and J by 7 bases, and 18 bases separated the two germline ends. This CDR3 region has 14 residues. Germline CDR1 and CDR2: DFQATT and SNEGSKA (reference sequence). CDR3 nucleotides: TGCAGTGCTAGCCGCCCCGCAGCTCGCGGTGGCTACACCTTC. Translating it yields CSASRPAARGGYTF.

This clonotype occurred many times. The V call is TRBV11-2, the J call TRBJ2-7, with 9 bases identical to TRBD2. CDR1 is SGHAT and CDR2 is FQNNGV in the germline V gene. J lost 3 bases, V lost 5 bases, and 2 bases had no gene match. This CDR3 contains 13 residues. The CDR3 DNA is TGTGCCAGCAGCCGGACTAGCGACTACGAGCAGTACTTC. Its translation: CASSRTSDYEQYF.

The chain joins TRBV11-3 to TRBJ2-7; 13 bases fit TRBD2. With 5 bases clipped from V and 3 bases from J, the junction kept 7 bases outside the gene matches. CDR1 and CDR2 from the germline V gene are SGHNT and YENEEA. The CDR3 is 16 amino acids. The CDR3 protein is CASSAPGLAGHYEQYF. DNA of the CDR3: TGTGCCAGCAGCGCACCGGGACTAGCGGGGCACTACGAGCAGTACTTC. The full variable domain, completed using reference TRBV11-3 and TRBJ2-7, is EAGVVQSPRYKIIEKKQPVAFWCNPISGHNTLYWYLQNLGQGPELLIRYENEEAVDDSQLPKDRFSAERLKGVDSTLKIQPAELGDSAVYLCASSAPGLAGHYEQYFGPGTRLTVT.

This clonotype showed up many times. The chain employs TRBV24-1 and TRBJ1-5; D gene uncertain. The V gene lost 6 bases and the J gene lost 5 bases, with 7 bases spanning the gap. Germline loops: CDR1 KGHDR, CDR2 SFDVKD. The CDR3 totals 12 residues. CDR3 sequence (DNA): TGTGCCACCAGTTTCGGGGATCAGCCCCAGCATTTT. Translated, it gives CATSFGDQPQHF.

This clonotype was seen ten or more times. The chain has TRBV20-1 and TRBJ2-4; D possibly matches TRBD1 or TRBD2 (5 bases each). This CDR3 has 14 residues. V was clipped by 5 bases and J by 0 bases, with 11 bases between them. In germline, CDR1 is DFQATT, CDR2 SNEGSKA (reference sequence). CDR3 in amino acids: CSADPGTAKNIQYF. CDR3 DNA sequence: TGCAGTGCTGATCCCGGGACAGCCAAAAACATTCAGTACTTC.

At least ten counts were recorded for this clonotype. This chain uses TRBV5-6 with TRBJ2-5; 8 nucleotides agree with TRBD2. J was trimmed by 1 base and V by 3 bases; bases with no gene match: 2. The CDR3 sequence is 14 residues long. Germline V lookup: CDR1 SGHDT, CDR2 YYEEEE. CDR3 region: CASSSAGVQETQYF. CDR3 DNA: TGTGCCAGCAGCTCAGCGGGAGTCCAAGAGACCCAGTACTTC.

This clonotype appeared many times. This could be a read error, since a much larger clone is one nucleotide away. This chain links TRBV28 with TRBJ1-2; 9 bases map to TRBD1. The CDR3 extends over 15 amino acids. Trimming removed 8 bases from V and 4 bases from J; junction bases left unmatched: 11. Germline CDR1 MDHEN, CDR2 SYDVKM. DNA for the CDR3: TGTGCCAGCGGCAACTCACAGGGGGCCGGCTATGGCTACACCTTC. Translation gives CASGNSQGAGYGYTF.